This T cell receptor (beta chain) was captured by sequencing in a study of neurological immune-mediated disorders. Regarding the study as a whole: HTLV-1-associated myelopathy displayed the greatest TCR clonal expansion, and multiple sclerosis exhibited the smallest, lower than that of healthy controls. No sharing of CDR3 amino acid sequences was observed among expanded clones across subjects, suggesting private repertoires in all groups.

The time point denotes: longitudinal time-point 3. This clonotype was found many times. Its matching antigen is unknown. 5'RACE with 10-nucleotide random UMIs generated the cDNA. From 15-18 subjects, every sequencing run obtained over 180 million TCR-beta sequences. TCRdb used MiXCR to reprocess the 5' RACE reads, holding one entry per CDR3 protein. This table has about 53,000 distinct CDR3 sequences, 7% to 10% appearing once. This CDR3 contains 14 residues. In germline, CDR1 is SGHRS, CDR2 YFSETQ. J was trimmed by 4 bases and V by 4 bases; bases with no gene match: 6. What was sequenced was PBMCs. The chain recombines TRBV5-1 with TRBJ2-3; 7 bases match TRBD1. The source is a woman aged 40 to 50 in good health. The CDR3: CASSTGESADTQYF. The DNA of the CDR3 is TGCGCCAGCAGCACAGGGGAGAGTGCAGATACGCAGTATTTT.